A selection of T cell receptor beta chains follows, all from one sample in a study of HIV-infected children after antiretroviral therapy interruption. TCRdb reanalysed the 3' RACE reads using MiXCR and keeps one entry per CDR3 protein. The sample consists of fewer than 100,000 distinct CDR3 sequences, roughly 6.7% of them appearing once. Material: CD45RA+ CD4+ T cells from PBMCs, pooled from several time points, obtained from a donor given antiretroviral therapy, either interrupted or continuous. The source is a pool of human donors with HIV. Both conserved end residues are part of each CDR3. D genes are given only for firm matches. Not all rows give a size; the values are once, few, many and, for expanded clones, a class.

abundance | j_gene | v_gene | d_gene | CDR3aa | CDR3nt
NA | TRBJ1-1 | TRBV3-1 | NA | CASSQWDRGAEAFF | TGTGCCAGCAGCCAGTGGGATAGGGGTGCTGAAGCTTTCTTT
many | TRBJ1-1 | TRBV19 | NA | CASSPPGAVNTEAFF | TGTGCCAGTAGTCCCCCAGGGGCAGTGAACACTGAAGCTTTCTTT
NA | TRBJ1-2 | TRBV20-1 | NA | CSAQIRAGLGYGYTF | TGCAGTGCTCAAATCAGAGCGGGTTTGGGATATGGCTACACCTTC
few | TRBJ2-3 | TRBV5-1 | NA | CASSLAGGGISTDTQYF | TGCGCCAGCAGCTTGGCCGGAGGGGGGATTAGCACAGATACGCAGTATTTT
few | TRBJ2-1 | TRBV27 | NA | CASSLRDTAYNEQFF | TGTGCCAGCAGTTTACGCGATACCGCCTACAATGAGCAGTTCTTC
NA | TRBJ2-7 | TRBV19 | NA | CASSDAINQDTQYF | TGTGCCAGCAGTGATGCGATTAACCAAGACACCCAGTACTTC
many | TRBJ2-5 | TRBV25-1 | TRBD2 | CASFGRGLGETQYF | TGTGCCAGCTTCGGGAGAGGACTAGGGGAGACCCAGTACTTC
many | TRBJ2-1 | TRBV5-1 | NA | CASSLVQNNEQFF | TGCGCCAGCAGCTTGGTACAGAACAATGAGCAGTTCTTC
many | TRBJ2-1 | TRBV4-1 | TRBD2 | CASSHLPGLAYNEQFF | TGCGCCAGCAGCCACCTCCCGGGACTAGCCTACAATGAGCAGTTCTTC
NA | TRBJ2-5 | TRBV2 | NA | CASSEDLKETQYF | TGTGCCAGCAGTGAAGACTTAAAAGAGACCCAGTACTTC
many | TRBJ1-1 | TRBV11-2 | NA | CASSLGQSEAFF | TGTGCCAGCAGCTTGGGTCAGTCCGAAGCTTTCTTT
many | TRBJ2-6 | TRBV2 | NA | CASRSGGGANVLTF | TGTGCCAGCAGGTCGGGCGGTGGGGCCAACGTCCTGACTTTC
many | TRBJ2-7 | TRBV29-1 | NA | CSVAQGPYEQYF | TGCAGCGTTGCCCAGGGCCCCTACGAGCAGTACTTC
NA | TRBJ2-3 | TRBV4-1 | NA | CASSQDGTRGYTQYF | TGCGCCAGCAGCCAAGATGGGACCCGGGGCTATACGCAGTATTTT
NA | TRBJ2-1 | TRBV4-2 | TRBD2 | CASSHLTVAGGPPYNEQFF | TGTGCCAGCAGCCACCTTACGGTAGCGGGGGGGCCCCCCTACAATGAGCAGTTCTTC
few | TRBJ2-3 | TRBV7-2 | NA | CASSLLAGPRLADTQYF | TGTGCCAGCAGCTTACTTGCAGGACCGCGACTCGCAGATACGCAGTATTTT
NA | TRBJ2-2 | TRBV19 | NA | CASSIPRTVGLKNTGELFF | TGTGCCAGTAGTATTCCCCGGACAGTCGGGTTGAAGAACACCGGGGAGCTGTTTTTT
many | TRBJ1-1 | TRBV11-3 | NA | CASSPGTPGVEAFF | TGTGCCAGCAGCCCCGGGACCCCTGGGGTTGAAGCTTTCTTT
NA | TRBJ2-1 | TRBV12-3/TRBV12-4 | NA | CASRTRGFQFF | TGTGCCAGCAGGACCAGGGGATTTCAGTTCTTC
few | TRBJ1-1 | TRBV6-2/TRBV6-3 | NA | CATTGNTEAFF | TGTGCCACGACAGGAAACACTGAAGCTTTCTTT
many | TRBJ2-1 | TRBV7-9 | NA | CASSFGVVAGEQFF | TGTGCCAGCAGCTTCGGTGTCGTCGCGGGAGAGCAGTTCTTC
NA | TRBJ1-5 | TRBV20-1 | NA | CSARGGHSDQPQHF | TGCAGTGCTAGAGGTGGGCACTCCGATCAGCCCCAGCATTTT
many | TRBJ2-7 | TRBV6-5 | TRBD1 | CASSYSGTGGFYEQYF | TGTGCCAGCAGTTATTCGGGGACAGGGGGTTTCTACGAGCAGTACTTC
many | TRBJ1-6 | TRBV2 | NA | CASSENSYRVGSPLHF | TGTGCCAGCAGTGAAAACTCGTACAGGGTCGGTTCACCCCTCCACTTT
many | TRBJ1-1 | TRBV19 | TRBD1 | CASGDRLNTEAFF | TGTGCCAGTGGGGACAGATTGAACACTGAAGCTTTCTTT
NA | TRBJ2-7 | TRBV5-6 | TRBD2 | CASSTSAGLAGDEQYF | TGTGCCAGCAGCACATCTGCGGGACTAGCGGGAGACGAGCAGTACTTC
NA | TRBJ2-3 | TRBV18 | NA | CASSPKNRESADTQYF | TGTGCCAGCTCACCAAAGAATCGGGAGAGCGCAGATACGCAGTATTTT
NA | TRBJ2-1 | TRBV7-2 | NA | CASSPLNQEQFF | TGTGCCAGCAGTCCCCTAAACCAGGAACAGTTCTTC
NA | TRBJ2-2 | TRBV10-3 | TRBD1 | CASGDATGDTGQLYF | TGTGCCAGCGGTGATGCGACAGGGGACACCGGGCAGCTCTACTTT
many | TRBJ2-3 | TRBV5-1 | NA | CASSIPWGDTQYF | TGCGCCAGCAGTATTCCGTGGGGGGATACGCAGTATTTT
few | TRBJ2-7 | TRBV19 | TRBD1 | CASSMEGTAYEQYF | TGTGCCAGTAGTATGGAAGGGACAGCCTACGAGCAGTACTTC
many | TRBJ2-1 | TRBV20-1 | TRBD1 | CSALQGVLNEQFF | TGCAGTGCTCTACAGGGGGTCCTGAATGAGCAGTTCTTC
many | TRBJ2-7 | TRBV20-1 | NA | CSASNVLLEQYF | TGCAGTGCTAGTAATGTTTTGCTCGAGCAGTACTTC
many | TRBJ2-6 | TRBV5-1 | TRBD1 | CASSEQGVRTGANVLTF | TGCGCCAGCAGTGAACAGGGGGTACGGACTGGGGCCAACGTCCTGACTTTC
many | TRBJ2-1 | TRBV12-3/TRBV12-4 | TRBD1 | CASRLTGGRNNEQFF | TGTGCCAGCAGACTGACAGGGGGGCGAAACAATGAGCAGTTCTTC
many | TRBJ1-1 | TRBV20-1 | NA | CSAPSGGWTEAFF | TGCAGTGCCCCGAGCGGGGGTTGGACTGAAGCTTTCTTT
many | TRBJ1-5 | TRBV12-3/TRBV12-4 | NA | CASSLRAGNSNQPQHF | TGTGCCAGCAGTTTAAGGGCAGGTAATAGCAATCAGCCCCAGCATTTT
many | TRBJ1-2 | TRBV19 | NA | CASRPRQGEFYGYTF | TGTGCCAGTAGACCCCGTCAGGGAGAGTTCTATGGCTACACCTTC
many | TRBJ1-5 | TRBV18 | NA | CASSPNAGGSNQPQHF | TGTGCCAGCTCACCTAACGCTGGGGGGAGCAATCAGCCCCAGCATTTT
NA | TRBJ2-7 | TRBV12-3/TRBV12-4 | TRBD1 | CASSWDRTYEQYF | TGTGCCAGCAGTTGGGACAGGACCTACGAGCAGTACTTC
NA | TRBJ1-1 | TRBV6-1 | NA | CASSPGTKQVNTEAFF | TGTGCCAGCAGTCCCGGCACGAAGCAAGTTAACACTGAAGCTTTCTTT
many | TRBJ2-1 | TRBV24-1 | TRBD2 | CATSDPSGLADNEQFF | TGTGCCACCAGTGACCCCTCGGGACTAGCAGACAATGAGCAGTTCTTC
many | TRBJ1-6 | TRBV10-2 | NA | CASSEGASDSPLHF | TGCGCCAGCAGTGAGGGGGCGAGCGATTCACCCCTCCACTTT
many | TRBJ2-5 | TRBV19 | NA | CASSITVMETQYF | TGTGCCAGTAGTATAACGGTCATGGAGACCCAGTACTTC
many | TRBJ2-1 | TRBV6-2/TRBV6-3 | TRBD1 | CASSSTGAGDNEQFF | TGTGCCAGCAGCTCGACAGGGGCCGGGGACAATGAGCAGTTCTTC